This T cell receptor beta chain was captured in a study of patients and donors after allogeneic stem cell transplantation. TCRdb re-called the RT-PCR reads through MiXCR, storing one row per CDR3 protein. Here the sample spans over 200,000 distinct CDR3 sequences, 35% to 45% being singletons. Deletions cut 4 bases from V and 10 bases from J, with 14 bases between. In germline, CDR1 is SGHAT, CDR2 FQNNGV. This CDR3 is 14 amino acids long. This clonotype was seen a handful of times. The sequencing input was blood, either unsorted or a sorted T cell fraction (not recorded which). The TCR originated in a human donor who was either an allogeneic HSCT recipient or a stem cell or donor lymphocyte infusion donor (not recorded which). It is not recorded whose cells these are; they may come from a transplant donor. The rearrangement uses TRBV11-2 and TRBJ1-6; D is perhaps TRBD1 (5 bases). The CDR3 sequence: CASSWLGGDSPLHF. The CDR3 nucleotides are TGTGCCAGCAGCTGGCTCGGGGGAGACTCACCCCTCCACTTT. Based on the CDR3 plus reference TRBV11-2 and TRBJ1-6, the full variable domain is EAGVAQSPRYKIIEKRQSVAFWCNPISGHATLYWYQQILGQGPKLLIQFQNNGVVDDSQLPKDRFSAERLKGVDSTLKIQPAKLEDSAVYLCASSWLGGDSPLHFGNGTRLTVT.